The 32 T cell receptor beta chains presented below share a single source sample, sequenced in a study of early T cells in non-severe SARS-CoV-2 infection. TCRdb passed the 5' RACE reads through MiXCR, listing each CDR3 protein once. Here the sample spans 75,000 to 90,000 distinct CDR3 sequences, 8.5% to 12% being singletons. Sample: whole blood, taken at baseline. The origin of the receptors is an adult who was a healthcare worker with PCR-confirmed SARS-CoV-2 infection or an uninfected control (not recorded which).

This clonotype was detected only a few times. The rearrangement joins TRBV7-8 to TRBJ2-1, with D perhaps TRBD2 (6 bases). The germline CDR1 and CDR2 sequences are SGHVS and FQNEAQ. The V end lost 5 bases, the J end lost 2 bases, and 19 bases lay between the germline ends. The CDR3 runs to 17 residues. This CDR3 is CASSPEGAPGPYNEQFF. The CDR3 coding sequence is TGTGCCAGCAGCCCGGAGGGAGCCCCGGGCCCCTACAATGAGCAGTTCTTC. Complete variable domain (other parts from reference TRBV7-8 and TRBJ2-1): GAGVSQSPRYKVAKRGQDVALRCDPISGHVSLFWYQQALGQGPEFLTYFQNEAQLDKSGLPSDRFFAERPEGSVSTLKIQRTQQEDSAVYLCASSPEGAPGPYNEQFFGPGTRLTVL.

This clonotype was counted a few times. The gene calls are TRBV5-1 and TRBJ2-2, with 9 positions matching TRBD2. This CDR3 is built from 16 residues. Germline CDR1 SGHRS, CDR2 YFSETQ. J lost 4 bases, V lost 3 bases, and 7 bases had no gene match. CDR3 sequence reads: CASSSSLAGATGELFF. DNA of the CDR3: TGCGCCAGCAGCTCCTCTTTAGCGGGAGCCACCGGGGAGCTGTTTTTT.

This chain uses TRBV4-2 with TRBJ1-1; no firm D call. Trimming pared 4 bases from V and 0 bases from J, leaving 15 bases between. Germline V gives CDR1 LGHNA, CDR2 YNFKEQ. This CDR3 has 16 residues. This CDR3 reads CASSRNGMGMNTEAFF. The CDR3 region has the DNA TGTGCCAGCAGCCGGAACGGGATGGGGATGAACACTGAAGCTTTCTTT.

The genes are TRBV5-8 and TRBJ2-5; 7 nucleotides line up with TRBD2. The CDR3 is 19 residues long. CDR1 and CDR2 from the germline V gene are SGHTS and YDEGEE. V was pared by 6 bases and J by 2 bases, with 22 bases of the junction left unmatched. DNA for the CDR3: TGTGCCAGCACACCGACCATAGGGACTACCCGCGAAAGTCAAGAGACCCAGTACTTC. Its translation: CASTPTIGTTRESQETQYF.

The V gene is TRBV20-1, the J gene TRBJ2-3, with D tentatively TRBD2 (6 bases). This CDR3 has 14 amino acids. V was trimmed by 4 bases and J by 2 bases, leaving 13 bases between them. The germline V gene has CDR1 DFQATT and CDR2 SNEGSKA (reference sequence). The CDR3 loop is CSAIGAGLTDTQYF. The CDR3 region has the DNA TGCAGTGCTATCGGGGCGGGACTCACAGATACGCAGTATTTT.

This clonotype was seen many times. The gene calls are TRBV2 and TRBJ2-7, with 9 nucleotides matching TRBD2. V shed 7 bases and J 4 bases; nucleotides not matched to a gene: 14. The CDR3 covers 16 residues. The germline V gene encodes CDR1 SNHLY and CDR2 FYNNEI. CDR3 sequence (DNA): TGTGCCAGCATGGGTCCCGCGCCTAGCGGGAAATACGAGCAGTACTTC. Its translation is CASMGPAPSGKYEQYF.

This clonotype has only a few counts. The CDR3: CASSFVGTGALETQYF. The DNA for the CDR3 is TGTGCCAGCAGCTTTGTTGGGACAGGGGCTCTAGAGACCCAGTACTTC. The chain has TRBV7-9 and TRBJ2-5; TRBD1 matches 10 bases. The CDR3 has 16 residues. Germline CDR1 and CDR2: SEHNR and FQNEAQ (reference sequence). V lost 3 bases to trimming and J lost 4 bases; unmatched junction nucleotides: 8.

The V gene is TRBV29-1, the J gene TRBJ1-4, with D perhaps TRBD1 (6 bases). The V end lost 7 bases, the J end lost 10 bases, and 19 bases lay between the germline ends. The CDR3 contains 13 residues. Germline loops: CDR1 SQVTM, CDR2 ANQGSEA. The CDR3 sequence: CSGGRELGSKLFF. CDR3 nucleotides: TGCAGCGGGGGGCGGGAGTTGGGTTCAAAACTGTTTTTT. The full variable domain, rest sourced from reference TRBV29-1 and TRBJ1-4, is SAVISQKPSRDICQRGTSLTIQCQVDSQVTMMFWYRQQPGQSLTLIATANQGSEATYESGFVIDKFPISRPNLTFSTLTVSNMSPEDSSIYLCSGGRELGSKLFFGSGTQLSVL.

This clonotype occurred many times. The chain combines TRBV9 with TRBJ2-3; 10 positions match TRBD2. This CDR3 region has 18 residues. Germline CDR1 SGDLS, CDR2 YYNGEE. J lost 0 bases, V lost 4 bases, and 11 bases had no gene match. The CDR3 bases are TGTGCCAGCAGCCCTACTAGCGGGACCTATTTTAGCACAGATACGCAGTATTTT. It specifies CASSPTSGTYFSTDTQYF.

The rearrangement links TRBV7-2 to TRBJ2-5, with TRBD2 matching 10 bases. The CDR3 extends over 17 amino acids. The germline CDR1 and CDR2 sequences are SGHTA and FQGNSA. J lost 1 base, V lost 1 base, and 6 bases had no gene match. DNA of the CDR3: TGTGCCAGCAGCTTAGGGGCTAGCGGGAGCGTCCAAGAGACCCAGTACTTC. Its protein is CASSLGASGSVQETQYF.

This clonotype was seen ten or more times. The chain has TRBV25-1 and TRBJ2-1; D is undetermined. The CDR3 covers 12 residues. From germline, CDR1 is MGHDK and CDR2 SYGVNS. V lost 4 bases and J lost 8, with 9 bases in between. CDR3: CASSGFMDEQFF. CDR3 coding DNA: TGTGCCAGCAGTGGATTTATGGATGAGCAGTTCTTC.

This clonotype appeared many times. The CDR3 sequence: CASSTGTGGETQYF. The CDR3 DNA sequence: TGTGCCAGCTCCACCGGGACAGGGGGTGAGACCCAGTACTTC. This chain joins TRBV18 and TRBJ2-5; TRBD1 matches 11 bases. The CDR3 is 14 amino acids. CDR1 and CDR2 (germline): KGHSH, LQKENI. The J segment lost 5 bases and the V segment lost 6 bases, leaving 5 bases of the junction unmatched. Full variable domain (remainder filled in from reference TRBV18 and TRBJ2-5): NAGVMQNPRHLVRRRGQEARLRCSPMKGHSHVYWYRQLPEEGLKFMVYLQKENIIDESGMPKERFSAEFPKEGPSILRIQQVVRGDSAAYFCASSTGTGGETQYFGPGTRLLVL.

This clonotype came up a few times. J is TRBJ2-7 and V is TRBV6-6; D is unresolved. CDR1 and CDR2 from the germline V gene are MNHNY and SVGAGI (reference sequence). The V and J ends lost 8 bases and 3 bases respectively, with 11 bases between them. The CDR3 has 12 residues. As DNA, the CDR3 is TGTGCCAGCTCTTGGGAAGGCTACGAGCAGTACTTC. Protein sequence: CASSWEGYEQYF.

V is TRBV2 and J is TRBJ1-1, with no clear D. CDR3 length equals 12 residues. Trimming removed 2 bases from V and 8 bases from J, with 9 bases in between. CDR1 and CDR2 from the germline V gene are SNHLY and FYNNEI. The CDR3 DNA reads as TGTGCCAGCAGTGAATATGGGGTAGAAGCTTTCTTT. Translated: CASSEYGVEAFF.

This clonotype was picked up many times. This sequence joins TRBV14 and TRBJ1-4, with 7 bases fitting TRBD1. This CDR3 contains 15 residues. The junction had 4 bases not matched to a gene; V was cut back by 3 bases and J by 3 bases. From germline, CDR1 is SGHDN and CDR2 FVKESK. The CDR3 loop is CASSQAGTANEKLFF. In DNA form, the CDR3 reads TGTGCCAGCAGCCAGGCCGGGACAGCTAATGAAAAACTGTTTTTT.

The genes are TRBV6-1 and TRBJ2-3, with D tentatively TRBD1 (6 bases). Germline V lookup: CDR1 MNHNS, CDR2 SASEGT. Trimming pared 8 bases from V and 0 bases from J, leaving 9 bases between. The CDR3 runs to 13 residues. The DNA of the CDR3 is TGTGCCAGCGCTGGACAGAGCACAGATACGCAGTATTTT. Residues: CASAGQSTDTQYF.

The gene calls are TRBV12-3 or TRBV12-4 and TRBJ2-7, with 9 bases matching TRBD2. This CDR3 region has 16 residues. With V trimmed by 3 bases and J by 4 bases, 10 bases remained unmatched. CDR3 loop: CASSFSLSGSSYEQYF. The CDR3 region has the DNA TGTGCCAGCAGTTTCTCCCTTAGCGGGAGTTCATACGAGCAGTACTTC.

The J gene is TRBJ1-2, the V gene TRBV27; 7 bases match TRBD1. The junction had 3 bases not matched to a gene; V was cut back by 1 base and J by 4 bases. CDR3 length equals 14 residues. Germline V gives CDR1 MNHEY, CDR2 SMNVEV (reference sequence). The CDR3 here is CASSLWGQPYGYTF. DNA for the CDR3: TGTGCCAGCAGTTTATGGGGACAGCCCTATGGCTACACCTTC.

V and J are TRBV10-2 and TRBJ2-7; D is undetermined. The CDR3 has 12 amino acids. The germline V gene has CDR1 WSHSY and CDR2 SAAADI. Trimming took 3 bases from V and 9 from J, leaving 12 bases between them. Written as DNA, the CDR3 is TGCGCCAGCAGTGATACAGTTAGGGCGCAGTACTTC. Protein product: CASSDTVRAQYF.

This clonotype appeared many times. The rearrangement uses TRBV4-1 and TRBJ2-7, with TRBD2 matching 8 bases. Germline V lookup: CDR1 MGHRA, CDR2 YSYEKL. The trim removed 0 bases at V and 6 bases at J, leaving 13 bases unmatched. The CDR3 covers 17 residues. The CDR3 protein is CASSQDVIGRALSEQYF. In nucleotides, the CDR3 is TGCGCCAGCAGCCAAGACGTCATCGGGAGGGCCCTCTCCGAGCAGTACTTC.

The chain recombines TRBV4-1 with TRBJ1-1, with 11 bases fitting TRBD1. CDR3 length: 17 amino acids. Germline V gene lookup returns CDR1 MGHRA and CDR2 YSYEKL. The V and J ends lost 3 bases and 2 bases, in that order; junction bases with no gene match: 8. CDR3 amino acids: CASSHAGTGGVNTEAFF. CDR3 nucleotides: TGCGCCAGCAGCCATGCCGGGACAGGGGGTGTAAACACTGAAGCTTTCTTT.

This clonotype was seen only a few times. V and J are TRBV6-1 and TRBJ2-3, with 9 bases that match TRBD1. V shed 8 bases and J 0 bases; nucleotides not matched to a gene: 15. The length of the CDR3 is 18 residues. Germline CDR1 reads MNHNS; CDR2 reads SASEGT. The DNA of the CDR3 is TGTGCCAGCGATAACCGGGACAGGGTGACACTGAGCACAGATACGCAGTATTTT. It codes for CASDNRDRVTLSTDTQYF.

Ten or more counts support this clonotype. V usage is TRBV7-6 and J usage is TRBJ2-1, with TRBD2 matching over 11 bases. Unmatched junction bases numbered 6, after V lost 5 bases and J lost 3 bases. The CDR3 totals 16 residues. Germline V lookup: CDR1 SGHVS, CDR2 FNYEAQ. The CDR3 coding sequence is TGTGCCAGCAGCACACTAGCGGGAGACGACTACAATGAGCAGTTCTTC. It specifies CASSTLAGDDYNEQFF.

CDR3 region: CATTTGTGRNGYTF. The CDR3 DNA is TGTGCCACTACGACCGGGACAGGGAGAAATGGCTACACCTTC. V is TRBV19 and J is TRBJ1-2; TRBD1 matches 9 bases. J lost 6 bases, V lost 10 bases, and 12 bases had no gene match. The V gene's germline CDR1 is LNHDA and CDR2 SQIVND (reference sequence). CDR3 length equals 14 residues.

The V and J genes are TRBV27 and TRBJ2-7; D is undetermined. V shed 3 bases and J shed 4 bases, with 10 bases lying between them. Looked up from germline, CDR1 is MNHEY and CDR2 is SMNVEV (reference sequence). The CDR3 is made up of 13 amino acids. CDR3 coding DNA: TGTGCCAGCAGTTTCGGGCCCCAATACGAGCAGTACTTC. It codes for CASSFGPQYEQYF.

This clonotype came up many times. The V gene is TRBV5-8, the J gene TRBJ1-6, with D unresolved. The V and J ends lost 4 bases and 6 bases respectively, with 14 bases between them. CDR1 is SGHTS, CDR2 YDEGEE, per germline. CDR3 size: 15 residues. CDR3 sequence: CASSQSTGINSPLHF. The CDR3 DNA sequence: TGTGCCAGCAGCCAATCGACGGGTATTAATTCACCCCTCCACTTT. Complete variable domain (other parts from reference TRBV5-8 and TRBJ1-6): EAGVTQSPTHLIKTRGQQATLRCSPISGHTSVYWYQQALGLGLQFLLWYDEGEERNRGNFPPRFSGRQFPNYSSELNVNALELEDSALYLCASSQSTGINSPLHFGNGTRLTVT.

This clonotype was seen a handful of times. CDR3 loop: CASGPEEGYGAFF. The CDR3 DNA follows: TGTGCTAGTGGTCCGGAAGAGGGCTATGGAGCTTTCTTT. This sequence joins TRBV12-5 and TRBJ1-1; no clear D gene. V was clipped by 5 bases and J by 10 bases, with 17 bases between them. The germline CDR1 and CDR2 sequences are LGHNT and FRNRAP. The CDR3 sequence is 13 residues long.

This clonotype came up a few times. The chain combines TRBV28 with TRBJ1-6; D not resolved. This CDR3 is 15 amino acids long. The V end lost 1 base, the J end lost 7 bases, and 11 bases lay between the germline ends. The V gene's germline CDR1 is MDHEN and CDR2 SYDVKM. CDR3 protein: CASSLSALGNSPLHF. The CDR3 DNA sequence: TGTGCCAGCAGTTTATCCGCGCTAGGGAATTCACCCCTCCACTTT.

V usage is TRBV28 and J usage is TRBJ2-1, with a weak D call TRBD2 (6 bases). Germline assignment: CDR1 MDHEN and CDR2 SYDVKM. The CDR3 contains 18 residues. Trimming left V 7 bases short and J 0 bases short, with 22 bases between. CDR3 protein: CASTPLGGTGASYNEQFF. The CDR3, as DNA: TGTGCCAGCACCCCCCTAGGAGGGACTGGAGCCTCCTACAATGAGCAGTTCTTC.

This clonotype turned up a few times. The chain uses TRBV5-1 and TRBJ2-2; D call uncertain. The V gene lost 0 bases and the J gene lost 5 bases, with 8 bases spanning the gap. Germline V gives CDR1 SGHRS, CDR2 YFSETQ. The CDR3 is 14 amino acids. This chain's CDR3 is CASSLVGSTGELFF. The CDR3, as DNA: TGCGCCAGCAGCTTGGTGGGCAGTACCGGGGAGCTGTTTTTT. Looking up the rest from reference TRBV5-1 and TRBJ2-2 gives the full variable domain: KAGVTQTPRYLIKTRGQQVTLSCSPISGHRSVSWYQQTPGQGLQFLFEYFSETQRNKGNFPGRFSGRQFSNSRSEMNVSTLELGDSALYLCASSLVGSTGELFFGEGSRLTVL.

In its sample, this clonotype was seen many times. V is TRBV12-3 or TRBV12-4 and J is TRBJ2-1, with 8 bases identical to TRBD2. After removal of 6 bases from V and 10 bases from J, the junction contained 8 bases not matched to a gene. The length of the CDR3 is 13 residues. DNA of the CDR3: TGTGCCAGCAGGGGAGCGGGAGTGGGCGAGCAGTTCTTC. This gives the protein CASRGAGVGEQFF.

This clonotype was seen a few times. This chain links TRBV29-1 with TRBJ1-2; D unclear. V was cut by 7 bases and J by 3 bases, with 12 bases left in between. The CDR3 loop spans 12 amino acids. From germline, CDR1 is SQVTM and CDR2 ANQGSEA. This CDR3 reads CSAMDEYYGYTF. In nucleotides, the CDR3 is TGCAGCGCTATGGACGAGTACTATGGCTACACCTTC. Variable domain in full (rest from reference TRBV29-1 and TRBJ1-2): SAVISQKPSRDICQRGTSLTIQCQVDSQVTMMFWYRQQPGQSLTLIATANQGSEATYESGFVIDKFPISRPNLTFSTLTVSNMSPEDSSIYLCSAMDEYYGYTFGSGTRLTVV.